The 22 T cell receptor beta chains reported below all come from one sample, sequenced in a study of CD8 T cells in Susac syndrome. With random hexamers, roughly 0.45 to 1 ug RNA was reverse transcribed. Via MiXCR, TCRdb re-called the immunoSEQ multiplex PCR reads, giving one row per CDR3 protein. Among around 190,000 distinct CDR3 sequences listed, about 95% were seen once. The sequencing input was CD8+ T cells from PBMCs. The receptors were sampled from a human donor with multiple sclerosis.

The J gene is TRBJ2-1, the V gene TRBV29-1; TRBD2 agrees at 7 bases. The CDR3 loop spans 15 amino acids. CDR1 and CDR2 (germline): SQVTM, ANQGSEA. Trimming at V came to 6 bases and at J to 1 base, leaving 9 bases not matched to a gene. Here the CDR3 reads CSVFTGTTSYNEQFF. In DNA form, the CDR3 reads TGCAGCGTCTTCACCGGGACTACATCCTACAATGAGCAGTTCTTC.

The V gene is TRBV27, the J gene TRBJ2-7, with 8 bases lining up with TRBD1. Germline assignment: CDR1 MNHEY and CDR2 SMNVEV (reference sequence). This CDR3 has 13 residues. Trimming cost V 7 bases and J 0 bases; bases outside gene matches: 2. The CDR3 DNA reads TGTGCCAGCAAGGGACAGGACTCCTACGAGCAGTACTTC. Translated, it gives CASKGQDSYEQYF.

In this sample, this clonotype turned up a few times. This CDR3 is CSVEGEEYEQYF. For the CDR3, the DNA is TGCAGCGTTGAAGGGGAGGAATACGAGCAGTACTTC. The rearrangement links TRBV29-1 to TRBJ2-7; D may be TRBD2 (6 bases). The CDR3 loop spans 12 amino acids. Germline loops: CDR1 SQVTM, CDR2 ANQGSEA. V was shortened by 1 base and J by 4 bases, with 8 bases between the two germline ends.

V and J are TRBV19 and TRBJ1-6, with TRBD1 as a possible D gene (5 bases). The CDR3 sequence is 15 residues long. Trimming shortened V by 7 bases and J by 6 bases, and 16 bases separated the two germline ends. Germline CDR1 reads LNHDA; CDR2 reads SQIVND (reference sequence). CDR3 sequence (DNA): TGTGCCAGTACCCAAGACGAGACAGTTAATTCACCCCTCCACTTT. It encodes CASTQDETVNSPLHF.

The chain joins TRBV6-6 to TRBJ2-5; D tentatively fits TRBD1 or TRBD2 (5 bases each). The V end was cut by 6 bases, the J end by 3 bases, with 11 bases between. Germline-derived CDR1 and CDR2 are MNHNY and SVGAGI (reference sequence). The CDR3 is 13 amino acids. This CDR3 reads CASRPGTEETQYF. CDR3 DNA: TGTGCCAGCAGACCCGGGACGGAAGAGACCCAGTACTTC.

This clonotype has more than one count but fewer than ten. The CDR3 region has the DNA TGTGCCTGGGAGAAAGGGACAGCCTACGAGCAGTACTTC. Amino acids: CAWEKGTAYEQYF. V usage is TRBV30 and J usage is TRBJ2-7; TRBD1 matches 7 bases. Germline V CDR1 and CDR2: GTSNPN, SVGIG (reference sequence). This CDR3 has 13 amino acids. After removal of 5 bases from V and 2 bases from J, the junction contained 6 bases not matched to a gene.

The V call is TRBV9, the J call TRBJ2-7; 9 bases are shared with TRBD1. This CDR3 has 14 residues. V dropped 7 bases and J dropped 6; count of bases not matched to a gene: 11. The germline V gene encodes CDR1 SGDLS and CDR2 YYNGEE. CDR3 amino acids: CASSGGQGPLEQYF. In DNA form, the CDR3 reads TGTGCCAGCTCTGGGGGACAGGGCCCCCTCGAGCAGTACTTC.

The chain is built from TRBV9 and TRBJ2-7, with 13 bases identical to TRBD2. The J segment lost 2 bases and the V segment lost 4 bases, leaving 6 bases of the junction unmatched. The CDR3 is 16 amino acids. The germline CDR1 and CDR2 sequences are SGDLS and YYNGEE. The CDR3 sequence: CASSPGLAGATYEQYF. CDR3 DNA: TGTGCCAGCAGCCCTGGACTAGCGGGAGCGACCTACGAGCAGTACTTC.

CDR3 amino acids: CASSQGGQLNYGYTF. The DNA for the CDR3 is TGTGCCAGCAGCCAGGGGGGACAGCTGAACTATGGCTACACCTTC. The chain combines TRBV3-1 with TRBJ1-2, with 7 positions matching TRBD1. V dropped 3 bases and J dropped 2; count of bases not matched to a gene: 6. Germline V lookup: CDR1 LGHDT, CDR2 YNNKEL (reference sequence). This CDR3 contains 15 residues.

The chain is built from TRBV7-9 and TRBJ1-5; D unresolved. CDR1 is SEHNR and CDR2 is FQNEAQ in the germline V gene (reference sequence). The V and J ends lost 1 base and 1 base respectively, with 11 bases between them. The CDR3 is 16 amino acids. The CDR3 loop reads CASSLGGPASNQPQHF. The CDR3 region has the DNA TGTGCCAGCAGCTTAGGAGGGCCGGCGAGCAATCAGCCCCAGCATTTT.

This clonotype was recorded once. The chain combines TRBV5-1 with TRBJ2-3, with D perhaps TRBD2 (6 bases). V was trimmed by 2 bases and J by 2 bases, leaving 12 bases between them. This CDR3 region has 15 residues. Looked up from germline, CDR1 is SGHRS and CDR2 is YFSETQ. The CDR3 DNA reads as TGCGCCAGCAGCTTTACCGGGACTGACACAGATACGCAGTATTTT. Translating it yields CASSFTGTDTDTQYF.

To note about this clonotype: Because the CDR3's place on the DNA is in doubt, the DNA is left out and the CDR3 is given as listed by TCRdb. This CDR3 is CSARQGGSDFREQYF. This sequence joins TRBV29-1 and TRBJ2-7; no check of the table's D call, TRBD1, against the DNA was made. The CDR3 is 15 residues long, ends included. The germline gives CDR1 SQVTM, CDR2 ANQGSEA.

Written as DNA, the CDR3 is TGCAGGGGGACAGGGGGTTTTGCCACTGAAGCTTTCTTT. Encoded protein: CRGTGGFATEAFF. The chain has TRBV20-1 and TRBJ1-1; 11 bases agree with TRBD1. The CDR3 covers 13 residues. The V gene's germline CDR1 is DFQATT and CDR2 SNEGSKA (reference sequence).

The chain has TRBV13 and TRBJ2-5; no clear D gene. Looked up from germline, CDR1 is PRHDT and CDR2 is FYEKMQ (reference sequence). Trimming pared 0 bases from V and 5 bases from J, leaving 13 bases between. CDR3 length equals 15 residues. The CDR3 here is CASSLGGIGDETQYF. The CDR3 bases are TGTGCCAGCAGCTTAGGAGGGATTGGGGATGAGACCCAGTACTTC.

CDR3 DNA sequence: TGTGCCAGCAGCGGACAGGGGCTGTCCTACGAGCAGTACTTC. Its translation is CASSGQGLSYEQYF. The rearrangement links TRBV9 to TRBJ2-7, with 8 bases matching TRBD1. This CDR3 contains 14 residues. From germline, CDR1 is SGDLS and CDR2 YYNGEE. The V and J ends lost 3 bases and 1 base, in that order; junction bases with no gene match: 3. Full variable domain (outside the CDR3, taken from reference TRBV9 and TRBJ2-7): DSGVTQTPKHLITATGQRVTLRCSPRSGDLSVYWYQQSLDQGLQFLIQYYNGEERAKGNILERFSAQQFPDLHSELNLSSLELGDSALYFCASSGQGLSYEQYFGPGTRLTVT.

The chain links TRBV9 to TRBJ1-1, with TRBD1 matching 8 bases. This CDR3 is 13 amino acids long. Trimming took 3 bases from V and 7 from J; bases not matched to a gene: 5. The germline gives CDR1 SGDLS, CDR2 YYNGEE. Written as DNA, the CDR3 is TGTGCCAGCAGCGAGGGGACAGGCGTTGAAGCTTTCTTT. Translated: CASSEGTGVEAFF. Looking up the rest from reference TRBV9 and TRBJ1-1 gives the full variable domain: DSGVTQTPKHLITATGQRVTLRCSPRSGDLSVYWYQQSLDQGLQFLIQYYNGEERAKGNILERFSAQQFPDLHSELNLSSLELGDSALYFCASSEGTGVEAFFGQGTRLTVV.

The CDR3 region is CASSQETSGFYNEQFF. CDR3 in DNA: TGCGCCAGCAGCCAAGAGACTAGCGGGTTTTACAATGAGCAGTTCTTC. The chain employs TRBV4-1 and TRBJ2-1; 10 nucleotides line up with TRBD2. Per the germline V gene, CDR1 is MGHRA and CDR2 is YSYEKL. The CDR3 is 16 residues long. Losses at the gene ends were 0 bases for V and 4 bases for J; bases not matched to a gene: 3.

The J gene is TRBJ2-3, the V gene TRBV6-6, with D perhaps assigned TRBD1 or TRBD2 (5 bases each). From germline, CDR1 is MNHNY and CDR2 SVGAGI (reference sequence). The CDR3 loop spans 16 amino acids. Trimming took off 5 bases at V and 6 bases at J, with 21 bases between the two ends. CDR3 sequence: CASSKTGPSGLDTQYF. DNA of the CDR3: TGTGCCAGCAGTAAAACGGGACCCTCGGGATTGGATACGCAGTATTTT.

This chain uses TRBV7-8 with TRBJ2-1; 11 bases are shared with TRBD1. V shed 6 bases and J 3 bases; nucleotides not matched to a gene: 10. This CDR3 comprises 17 residues. Germline assignment: CDR1 SGHVS and CDR2 FQNEAQ. CDR3 loop: CASSTARTGGVYNEQFF. DNA of the CDR3: TGTGCCAGCAGTACAGCCCGGACAGGGGGCGTCTACAATGAGCAGTTCTTC.

On this clonotype: Relative to the germline gene, one junction end is altered; a read error may explain this. V is TRBV6-5 and J is TRBJ2-1, with D uncertain. The V gene's germline CDR1 is MNHEY and CDR2 SVGAGI. The CDR3 contains 15 residues. The CDR3 DNA is TGTGCCACCAGTCCTTCCGCACCACCTTACAATGAGCAGTTCTTC. The encoded protein is CATSPSAPPYNEQFF.

This clonotype was observed once. The gene calls are TRBV27 and TRBJ2-3; TRBD2 aligns across 15 bases. Germline loops: CDR1 MNHEY, CDR2 SMNVEV (reference sequence). The J segment lost 8 bases and the V segment lost 5 bases, leaving 8 bases of the junction unmatched. This CDR3 spans 16 amino acids. The CDR3 sequence: CASSAGTSGRSGTQYF. The CDR3 DNA follows: TGTGCCAGCAGTGCCGGGACTAGCGGGAGGTCGGGTACGCAGTATTTT.

The chain joins TRBV20-1 to TRBJ1-5; unclear D gene. The germline V gene has CDR1 DFQATT and CDR2 SNEGSKA (reference sequence). V was clipped by 5 bases and J by 1 base, with 12 bases between them. The CDR3 totals 14 residues. CDR3 sequence (DNA): TGCAGTGCTCGATCAGGTGAAAGCAATCAGCCCCAGCATTTT. Its translation is CSARSGESNQPQHF.